The source of this TCR beta chain is a study of vaccination and CD4 T cells after COVID-19. In the study overall: Post-COVID specimens were obtained a median about 100 days after diagnosis (range 35 to 161).

The assay that was used to sequence DNA from cultured CD4+ T cells was the Oncomine TCR Beta short-read assay. TCRdb analysed the PCR reads with MiXCR anew, one entry per CDR3 protein. The sample yields some 13,000 distinct CDR3 sequences, under 50% seen once. V gave up 4 bases and J gave up 5 bases; unmatched junction bases: 7. This CDR3 is 14 amino acids long. Germline assignment: CDR1 LNHDA and CDR2 SQIVND (reference sequence). As concerns this clonotype: Its specificity is not known.

Treatment indicated: approximately 9-day PBMC culture with coronavirus spike peptide pools or control peptides (ViraFEST assay). The specimen comprised CD4+ T cells from blood, cultured in vitro, sampled before SARS-CoV-2 vaccination. The genes are TRBV19 and TRBJ1-1, with 7 positions matching TRBD1. This clonotype was sampled from a human donor who had recovered from COVID-19. CDR3 sequence: CASSTRGIWTEAFF. CDR3 sequence (DNA): TGTGCCAGTAGTACCAGGGGGATATGGACTGAAGCTTTCTTT.